The entry below gives a single TCR beta chain sequence along with its context. This receptor's antigen is unknown. No qualities accompany the bases; no much larger clone lies one base away. Patients with melanoma were used as donors. The library was generated by the immunoSEQ multiplex PCR assay. What TCRdb holds here is the immuneACCESS table cut down to in-frame rearrangements. Part of the clones is not present; checked against another copy, under half of the missing clones reflect an unresolved V gene, and the others are unexplained. The sample contains some 110,000 clones, 92% of them found a single time. The ten largest clones take up roughly 3.3% of the sample. The data belong to a study of CD4+ T cells in melanoma (dated 2022 in TCRdb). About the full investigation: Neoantigen-specific CD4+ T cells in human melanoma were investigated in the study.

CDR1 ENHRY and CDR2 SYGVKD were looked up in the germline V gene. The junction carries 10 bases between V and J, which are trimmed by 10 bases and 0 bases respectively. Taken from cysteine to phenylalanine, the CDR3 has 12 residues. Solely the CDR3 DNA is kept, with 36 bases framed from the first base. Results and caveats for the whole study, not just this receptor: The report described a correlation between neoantigen-specific CD4+ T cells and the function of CD8+ T cells, macrophages and B cells. Diverse differentiation states were reported to be shown by neoantigen-specific CD4+ T cells in melanoma.

Sequencing was carried out using peripheral blood. Recombination joined TRBV10-3 with TRBJ2-7; no D segment can be confidently identified. This TCR was recovered from a human donor with melanoma. CDR3 reads: CASGVISYEQYF. The nucleotides read TGTGCCAGTGGGGTGATCTCCTACGAGCAGTACTTC.